A single sample gave rise to the 18 T cell receptor beta chains below, sequenced in a study of T cell repertoires in cytomegalovirus infection. TCRdb fed the reads into MiXCR, producing one record per CDR3 protein. The profile covers about 71,000 distinct CDR3 sequences, with more than 20% appearing a single time and roughly 63% taken by the ten largest. The antigens of these receptors remain unknown. Sequencing was performed on CD8+ T cells from cultured PBMCs, taken from culture after CMV antigen stimulation. These receptors were collected from a human donor in good health (CMV status not recorded). Some clones in this sample may be carry-over from other donors' samples.

V is TRBV6-2 or TRBV6-3 and J is TRBJ1-1; tentative D call: TRBD1 (5 bases). The CDR3 extends over 14 amino acids. Per the germline V gene, CDR1 is MNHEY and CDR2 is SVGEGT. V gave up 5 bases and J gave up 3 bases, with 13 bases separating them. The CDR3 is CASSTGRGYTEAFF. CDR3 DNA sequence: TGTGCCAGCAGTACAGGACGGGGATACACTGAAGCTTTCTTT.

The rearrangement links TRBV12-3 or TRBV12-4 to TRBJ2-1; possibly TRBD2 for D (6 bases). This CDR3 is built from 14 residues. V gave up 7 bases and J gave up 7 bases, with 17 bases separating them. The CDR3 sequence: CASIYSGAANEQFF. The CDR3 DNA sequence: TGTGCCAGCATCTATAGCGGCGCCGCGAATGAGCAGTTCTTC.

This clonotype was counted between two and nine times. The rearrangement joins TRBV7-6 to TRBJ1-1; no definite D call. Per the germline V gene, CDR1 is SGHVS and CDR2 is FNYEAQ. V was pared by 0 bases and J by 6 bases, with 17 bases between. This CDR3 has 16 amino acids. The CDR3 here is CASSLADTEIPSEAFF. CDR3 DNA sequence: TGTGCCAGCAGCTTAGCGGATACAGAAATCCCTTCTGAAGCTTTCTTT.

This clonotype has just a few counts. The gene calls are TRBV6-2 or TRBV6-3 and TRBJ1-1; 8 bases are shared with TRBD1. The CDR3 has 15 amino acids. The trim removed 5 bases at V and 2 bases at J, leaving 7 bases unmatched. Germline CDR1 is MNHEY and CDR2 is SVGEGT. The CDR3 protein is CASSHTDRGNTEAFF. The CDR3 DNA is TGTGCCAGCAGTCATACCGACAGGGGTAACACTGAAGCTTTCTTT.

On this clonotype itself: This sequence may be a read error, since a much larger clone differs from it by one base. The rearrangement joins TRBV7-2 to TRBJ1-5; D not certain. The CDR3 runs to 13 residues. V was pared by 1 base and J by 0 bases, with 1 base between. Germline V gene sequence: CDR1 SGHTA, CDR2 FQGNSA. The CDR3 bases are TGTGCCAGCAGCTTAGATAGCAATCAGCCCCAGCATTTT. This codes for CASSLDSNQPQHF.

The rearrangement links TRBV27 to TRBJ2-7; 9 bases map to TRBD2. CDR1 is MNHEY and CDR2 is SMNVEV in the germline V gene (reference sequence). The CDR3 runs to 14 residues. The V gene end was trimmed by 6 bases and the J gene end by 5 bases; junction bases not matched to a gene: 8. CDR3 loop: CASRKRGAAHEQYF. DNA for the CDR3: TGTGCCAGCAGAAAGCGGGGGGCTGCCCACGAGCAGTACTTC.

There are a few counts of this clonotype. This chain joins TRBV9 and TRBJ1-2; no firm D call. V was cut by 0 bases and J by 3 bases, with 9 bases left in between. CDR1 and CDR2 (germline): SGDLS, YYNGEE. This CDR3 spans 14 amino acids. CDR3 in DNA: TGTGCCAGCAGCGTAGAGGTAATGGACTATGGCTACACCTTC. Encoded protein: CASSVEVMDYGYTF.

This clonotype was counted a single time. The V call is TRBV24-1, the J call TRBJ2-7; D may correspond to TRBD1 or TRBD2 (5 bases each). Germline values: CDR1 KGHDR, CDR2 SFDVKD. This CDR3 spans 16 amino acids. CDR3 coding DNA: TGTGTCCTTGCTGGGCGACTCGGACCGGGACCCTACGAGCAGTACTTC. Its protein product is CVLAGRLGPGPYEQYF.

Here the CDR3 reads CASSPGTGNYEQYF. DNA for the CDR3: TGTGCCAGCAGTCCCGGGACAGGGAATTACGAGCAGTACTTC. The chain links TRBV6-1 to TRBJ2-7; 9 bases agree with TRBD1. The germline V gene encodes CDR1 MNHNS and CDR2 SASEGT. Losses at the gene ends were 5 bases for V and 4 bases for J; bases not matched to a gene: 6. CDR3 length: 14 amino acids.

The rearrangement joins TRBV19 to TRBJ2-4; the match to TRBD2 covers 7 bases. This CDR3 is built from 15 residues. CDR1 is LNHDA, CDR2 SQIVND, per germline (reference sequence). Unmatched junction bases numbered 7, after V lost 6 bases and J lost 2 bases. The CDR3 coding sequence is TGTGCCAGTAGACAAAGCGGGGACCCCAAAAACATTCAGTACTTC. This encodes CASRQSGDPKNIQYF.

This clonotype was observed a few times. The chain employs TRBV6-5 and TRBJ1-2; possible D gene TRBD1, 6 bases. This CDR3 comprises 12 residues. V lost 6 bases and J 7 bases, leaving 12 bases between the germline ends. Germline V gene data show CDR1 as MNHEY and CDR2 as SVGAGI. CDR3 sequence reads: CASRTGEGGYTF. CDR3 coding DNA: TGTGCCAGCAGGACAGGCGAGGGTGGCTACACCTTC.

This clonotype was counted many times. V usage is TRBV7-8 and J usage is TRBJ2-1, with TRBD1 identical over 9 bases. V dropped 5 bases and J dropped 2; count of bases not matched to a gene: 4. The CDR3 has 15 residues. The germline V gene has CDR1 SGHVS and CDR2 FQNEAQ. The CDR3 DNA follows: TGTGCCAGCAGCCCTACAGGGGGCGCCTACAATGAGCAGTTCTTC. Protein sequence: CASSPTGGAYNEQFF.

The chain combines TRBV28 with TRBJ1-3; no clear D. CDR1 is MDHEN, CDR2 SYDVKM, per germline. The CDR3 has 14 amino acids. V shed 6 bases and J shed 4 bases, with 13 bases lying between them. CDR3 in amino acids: CASSRPYQGNTIYF. CDR3 nucleotide sequence: TGTGCCAGCAGCCGTCCCTACCAGGGAAACACCATATATTTT.

V gene TRBV27 combines with J gene TRBJ1-1; D not resolved. Trimming took off 2 bases at V and 7 bases at J, with 5 bases between the two ends. The CDR3 totals 11 residues. The V gene's germline CDR1 is MNHEY and CDR2 SMNVEV (reference sequence). CDR3 in DNA: TGTGCCAGCAGTTTAAAGGGTGAAGCTTTCTTT. Its protein product is CASSLKGEAFF.

This clonotype was seen more than once but under ten times. The DNA of the CDR3 is TGTGCCAGCAGCTTAGCGCCCCGGGAGACCCAGTACTTC. The encoded protein is CASSLAPRETQYF. The rearrangement links TRBV7-6 to TRBJ2-5; no reliable D call. Germline V gene sequence: CDR1 SGHVS, CDR2 FNYEAQ. Trimming took off 0 bases at V and 5 bases at J, with 7 bases between the two ends. The CDR3 is 13 amino acids.

V gene TRBV7-9 combines with J gene TRBJ2-3; the D gene is possibly TRBD1 (6 bases). The CDR3 runs to 16 residues. Germline values: CDR1 SEHNR, CDR2 FQNEAQ (reference sequence). V was cut by 2 bases and J by 5 bases, with 17 bases left in between. CDR3 sequence: CASSLSNRVSRDTQYF. Here the CDR3 DNA reads TGTGCCAGCAGCTTAAGCAACAGGGTATCAAGAGATACGCAGTATTTT.

This clonotype has only a few counts. The chain uses TRBV7-2 and TRBJ1-1; no clear D. CDR3 length: 14 residues. Germline-derived CDR1 and CDR2 are SGHTA and FQGNSA. V was shortened by 4 bases and J by 2 bases, with 11 bases between the two germline ends. The CDR3 sequence is CASSSTYRNTEAFF. In DNA, the CDR3 is TGTGCCAGCAGCTCGACATACAGAAACACTGAAGCTTTCTTT.

The J gene is TRBJ1-1, the V gene TRBV12-3 or TRBV12-4; no reliable D call. Trimming took off 6 bases at V and 1 base at J, with 15 bases between the two ends. CDR3 length: 15 amino acids. The CDR3 spells CASSYPREGNTEAFF. CDR3 DNA: TGTGCCAGCAGCTATCCCCGGGAGGGGAACACTGAAGCTTTCTTT.